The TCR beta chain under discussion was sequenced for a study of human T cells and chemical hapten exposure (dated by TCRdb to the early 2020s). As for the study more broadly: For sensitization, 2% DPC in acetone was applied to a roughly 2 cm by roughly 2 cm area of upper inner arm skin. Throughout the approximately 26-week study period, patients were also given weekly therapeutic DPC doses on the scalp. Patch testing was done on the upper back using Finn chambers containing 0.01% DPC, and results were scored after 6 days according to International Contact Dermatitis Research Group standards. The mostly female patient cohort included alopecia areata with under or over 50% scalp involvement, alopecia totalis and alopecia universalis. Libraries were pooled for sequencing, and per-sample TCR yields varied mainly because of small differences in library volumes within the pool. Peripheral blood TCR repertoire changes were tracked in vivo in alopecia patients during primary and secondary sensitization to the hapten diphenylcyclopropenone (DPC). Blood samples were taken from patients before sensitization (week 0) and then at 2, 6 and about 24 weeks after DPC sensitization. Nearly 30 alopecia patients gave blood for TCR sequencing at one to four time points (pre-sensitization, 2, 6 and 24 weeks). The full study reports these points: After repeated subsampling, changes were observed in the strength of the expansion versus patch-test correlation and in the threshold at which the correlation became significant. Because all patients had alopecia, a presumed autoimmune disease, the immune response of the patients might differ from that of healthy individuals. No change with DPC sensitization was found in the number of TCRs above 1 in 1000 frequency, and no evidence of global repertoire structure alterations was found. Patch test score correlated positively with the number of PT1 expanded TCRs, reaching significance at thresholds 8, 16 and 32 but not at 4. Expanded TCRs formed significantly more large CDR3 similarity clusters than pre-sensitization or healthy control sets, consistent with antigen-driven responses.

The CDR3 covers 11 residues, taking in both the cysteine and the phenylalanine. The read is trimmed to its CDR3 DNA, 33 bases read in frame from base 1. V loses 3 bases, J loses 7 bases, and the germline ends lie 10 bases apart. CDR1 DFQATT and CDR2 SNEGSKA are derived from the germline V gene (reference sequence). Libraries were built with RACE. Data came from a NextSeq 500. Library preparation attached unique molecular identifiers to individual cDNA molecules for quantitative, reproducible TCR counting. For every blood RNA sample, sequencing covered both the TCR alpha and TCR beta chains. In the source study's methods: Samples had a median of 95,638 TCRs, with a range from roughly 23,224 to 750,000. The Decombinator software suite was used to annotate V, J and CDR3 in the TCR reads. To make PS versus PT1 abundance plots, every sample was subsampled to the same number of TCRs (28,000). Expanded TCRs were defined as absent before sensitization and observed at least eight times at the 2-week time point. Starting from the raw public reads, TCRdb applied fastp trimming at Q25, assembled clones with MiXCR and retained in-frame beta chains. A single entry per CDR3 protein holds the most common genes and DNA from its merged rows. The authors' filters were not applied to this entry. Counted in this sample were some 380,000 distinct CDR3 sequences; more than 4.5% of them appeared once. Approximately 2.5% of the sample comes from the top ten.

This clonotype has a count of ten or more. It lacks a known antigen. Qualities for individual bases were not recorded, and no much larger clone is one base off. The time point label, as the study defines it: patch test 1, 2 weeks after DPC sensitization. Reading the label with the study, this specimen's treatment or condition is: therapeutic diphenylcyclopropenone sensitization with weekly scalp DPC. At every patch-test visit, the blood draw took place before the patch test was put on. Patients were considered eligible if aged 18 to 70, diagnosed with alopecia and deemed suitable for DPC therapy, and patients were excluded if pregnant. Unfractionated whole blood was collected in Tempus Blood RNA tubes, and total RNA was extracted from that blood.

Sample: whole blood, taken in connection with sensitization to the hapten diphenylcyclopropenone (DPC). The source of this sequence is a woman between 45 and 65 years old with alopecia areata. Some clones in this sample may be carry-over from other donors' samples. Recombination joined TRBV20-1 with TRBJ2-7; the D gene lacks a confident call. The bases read TGCAGTGCTAGTCTGATAGGGGAGCAGTACTTC. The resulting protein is CSASLIGEQYF.